The rows below give T cell receptor beta chains drawn from one sample of a study of blood T cells in healthy people across ages. One entry per CDR3 protein results from TCRdb running MiXCR on the 5' RACE reads. This sample carries fewer than 800,000 distinct CDR3 sequences, around 32% of them seen once, and the ten largest clones take approximately 15%. Sequencing was performed on blood. These receptors were taken from a woman aged 80 or older in good health. Each CDR3 is given with its conserved first and last residue. The order of the fields is J gene, V gene, clone size, CDR3 protein. Clone size, where shown, is once, few, many, or a class for clones that have expanded.

>TRBJ1-1|TRBV5-1|.
CASSVAGTGGTEAFF
>TRBJ2-5|TRBV5-1|once
CASSYSAPQTDQETQYF
>TRBJ2-7|TRBV6-6|many
CASSYGQERYEQYF
>TRBJ2-7|TRBV10-2|many
CASREGQGPYEQYF
>TRBJ1-1|TRBV5-1|many
CASSLDGFMNTEAFF
>.|TRBV6-2/TRBV6-3|.
CASSGGQGLRETQYF
>TRBJ1-4|TRBV9|.
CASSAHRGLGSEKLFF
>TRBJ2-5|TRBV7-9|.
CASSSFRTDQETQYF
>TRBJ1-5|TRBV5-1|many
CASSLGTSLRNQPQHF
>TRBJ2-1|TRBV20-1|many
CSATDREQFF
>TRBJ1-2|TRBV7-2|.
CASSSTALQSGYTF
>TRBJ2-1|TRBV7-2|many
CASSKDLLEQFF
>TRBJ2-3|TRBV2|many
CASTLLAATTDTQYF
>TRBJ2-7|TRBV29-1|many
CSVEGQTYEQYF
>.|TRBV29-1|.
CSATNTGGSYEQYF
>TRBJ2-7|TRBV6-5|.
CASRTPGEGEQYF
>TRBJ1-2|TRBV9|.
CASSVKETGGYGNTF
>TRBJ2-2|TRBV9|.
CASSARSEGTGELFF
>TRBJ2-1|TRBV5-1|many
CASSSPTLNEQFF
>TRBJ1-1|TRBV6-6|.
CASSQRQGASSTEAFF
>TRBJ2-6|TRBV27|many
CASSLSSPGANVLTF
>TRBJ1-2|TRBV3-1|.
CASSSSRSGHGYTF
>TRBJ2-1|TRBV30|many
CAWRIAVNEQFF
>TRBJ1-1|TRBV14|.
CASSQEVRGRTEAFF
>TRBJ2-5|TRBV7-2|many
CASSPPTGGRSSQYF
>TRBJ2-2|TRBV5-5|.
CASSREAGVNTGELFF
>TRBJ2-1|TRBV20-1|.
CSARPGEGRYNEQFF
>TRBJ1-2|TRBV9|many
CASSAGDRVVYGYTF
>TRBJ2-3|TRBV12-3/TRBV12-4|many
CASSPAPGRHTQYF
>TRBJ1-2|TRBV5-1|many
CASSLAPGQGGHLAYGYTF
>TRBJ2-7|TRBV20-1|many
CSAQHPRGNSYEQYF
>TRBJ1-2|TRBV4-1|.
CASSQEMTNYGYTF
>TRBJ1-2|TRBV30|.
CAWSGGTGDGYTF
>TRBJ2-7|TRBV2|many
CASIPGTGYEQYF